A selection of T cell receptor beta chains follows, all from one sample in a study of cytomegalovirus exposure and HLA in healthy donors. TCRdb's table, derived via immunoSEQ multiplex PCR, lists solely in-frame clones and lacks some. Here the sample spans 100,000 to 150,000 clones, 60% to 75% being singletons. Sequenced material: PBMCs. The receptors derive from a woman in her thirties or forties in good health and CMV-seropositive. Both conserved end residues are trimmed from each CDR3. Some rows mark clone size as missing; the rest say once, few, many or name a class of expanded clone.

TRBJ2-6	few	TRBV2	ASSATGHGANVLT
TRBJ2-7	.	TRBV6-5	ASSVGKAEQY
TRBJ1-6	.	TRBV27	ASSWDSSYNSPLH
TRBJ1-1	.	TRBV5-1	ASSLGPSTEAF
TRBJ1-2	.	TRBV4-2	ASSQEWRGTNYGYT
TRBJ1-2	once	TRBV6-5	ASSSNIRTGQYGYT
TRBJ2-1	.	TRBV28	ASSLRGEQF
TRBJ2-3	.	TRBV5-1	ASRPSGGHTDTQY
TRBJ2-3	.	TRBV28	ASSLPLTGGTDTQY
TRBJ2-7	.	TRBV9	ASSEGQGVGYEQY
TRBJ1-2	.	TRBV29-1	SVGDRDYGYT
TRBJ2-1	.	TRBV7-2	ASSLGRQEGEQF
TRBJ2-2	.	TRBV7-3	ASSLGTTRGELF
TRBJ1-5	few	TRBV13	ASSLVLPREDQPQH
TRBJ2-1	.	TRBV13	ASSLLGLAGNEQF
TRBJ2-2	.	TRBV6-1	AIRTSGPNTGELF
TRBJ2-5	.	TRBV7-2	ASRVADWVQY
TRBJ1-4	.	TRBV2	ASSIQGARPEKLF
TRBJ2-1	.	TRBV28	ASSSLRGRGGGEQF
TRBJ1-4	.	TRBV30	AWDEGALNEKLF
TRBJ2-1	.	TRBV5-1	ASSSAGTRTSNEQF
TRBJ1-4	.	TRBV13	ASTQRPGGIEKLF
TRBJ1-5	.	TRBV27	ASSLFQGAQPQH
TRBJ2-7	.	TRBV30	AWGDISYEQY